These 32 T cell receptor beta chains share one sample of origin, sequenced in a study of blood T cell repertoires in COVID-19. Method: immunoSEQ multiplex PCR; TCRdb's copy keeps in-frame clones and lacks some. The sample has about 95,000 clones, around 87% seen once; the top ten hold about a sixth. Sequenced input: peripheral blood. These receptors were taken from a human donor in a cohort sampled during active COVID-19.

The V call is TRBV5-5, the J call TRBJ2-4; 9 nucleotides align to TRBD2. The germline CDR1 and CDR2 sequences are SGHKS and YYEKEE (reference sequence). CDR3 size: 16 residues. V trimming: 1 base; J trimming: 7 bases; junction bases outside the gene matches: 9. The CDR3, as DNA: TGTGCCAGCAGCTTGTACTCTAGCGGGGTCCCTAACATTCAGTACTTC. Protein: CASSLYSSGVPNIQYF.

The V call is TRBV7-9, the J call TRBJ2-3, with TRBD1 matching 9 bases. Germline CDR1 SEHNR, CDR2 FQNEAQ (reference sequence). Losses at the gene ends were 5 bases for V and 3 bases for J; bases not matched to a gene: 6. The CDR3 spans 15 residues. CDR3 nucleotides: TGTGCCAGCAGCGCCTACAGGGGGCTTACAGATACGCAGTATTTT. Protein: CASSAYRGLTDTQYF.

The chain has TRBV11-2 and TRBJ2-7; 8 bases map to TRBD1. The CDR3 contains 14 residues. V lost 9 bases, J lost 3 bases, and 10 bases stayed unmatched. From germline, CDR1 is SGHAT and CDR2 FQNNGV. The CDR3 spells CASSVGTGIYEQYF. DNA for the CDR3: TGTGCCAGTAGCGTCGGGACAGGCATCTACGAGCAGTACTTC. Looking up the rest from reference TRBV11-2 and TRBJ2-7 gives the full variable domain: EAGVAQSPRYKIIEKRQSVAFWCNPISGHATLYWYQQILGQGPKLLIQFQNNGVVDDSQLPKDRFSAERLKGVDSTLKIQPAKLEDSAVYLCASSVGTGIYEQYFGPGTRLTVT.

The chain couples TRBV19 to TRBJ1-1, with D possibly being TRBD1 (5 bases). Trimming left V 1 base short and J 2 bases short, with 11 bases between. Germline values: CDR1 LNHDA, CDR2 SQIVND (reference sequence). This CDR3 spans 15 amino acids. The CDR3 here is CASSIVWQGNTEAFF. The CDR3 DNA is TGTGCCAGTAGTATAGTGTGGCAGGGCAACACTGAAGCTTTCTTT.

The J gene is TRBJ1-3, the V gene TRBV7-9; 8 positions match TRBD1. In germline, CDR1 is SEHNR, CDR2 FQNEAQ (reference sequence). The CDR3 contains 14 residues. V shed 5 bases and J 4 bases; nucleotides not matched to a gene: 4. The CDR3, as DNA: TGTGCCAGCAGCCTGGGGACAGGAGGAAACACCATATATTTT. It is translated as CASSLGTGGNTIYF.

The chain employs TRBV6-5 and TRBJ2-3; the match to TRBD1 covers 7 bases. V lost 8 bases, J lost 2 bases, and 7 bases stayed unmatched. In germline, CDR1 is MNHEY, CDR2 SVGAGI. The CDR3 totals 14 residues. The CDR3 sequence: CASFRDRDTDTQYF. CDR3 sequence (DNA): TGTGCCAGCTTCCGGGACAGAGACACAGATACGCAGTATTTT.

This clone has just one count. The chain employs TRBV7-2 and TRBJ1-1; the D gene is possibly TRBD1 (5 bases). V was cut by 6 bases and J by 10 bases, with 24 bases left in between. Germline assignment: CDR1 SGHTA and CDR2 FQGNSA. This CDR3 is 15 amino acids long. CDR3 loop: CASRNSLTGTGVAFF. As DNA, the CDR3 is TGTGCCAGCAGAAATAGCTTAACAGGAACAGGCGTAGCTTTCTTT.

The CDR3 spells CSVVLWVGRGTEAFF. The CDR3, as DNA: TGCAGCGTTGTTCTCTGGGTGGGTCGGGGGACTGAAGCTTTCTTT. This chain connects TRBV29-1 to TRBJ1-1; D might be TRBD1 (5 bases). CDR1 is SQVTM and CDR2 is ANQGSEA in the germline V gene. The CDR3 runs 15 residues. The V end was cut by 4 bases, the J end by 5 bases, with 20 bases between.

The genes are TRBV27 and TRBJ1-2; the D is unclear. CDR1 is MNHEY, CDR2 SMNVEV, per germline (reference sequence). This CDR3 contains 14 residues. The V end lost 3 bases, the J end lost 1 base, and 9 bases lay between the germline ends. CDR3: CASSFLPNNYGYTF. The DNA of the CDR3 is TGTGCCAGCAGTTTCCTACCCAATAACTATGGCTACACCTTC.

The chain carries TRBV7-9 and TRBJ2-2; 11 nucleotides align to TRBD1. The CDR3 has 15 amino acids. J gave up 6 bases and V 4 bases, and 4 bases lay outside the gene matches. Germline values: CDR1 SEHNR, CDR2 FQNEAQ (reference sequence). DNA of the CDR3: TGTGCCAGCAGCTACGGACAGGGGGCAGCCGGGGAGCTGTTTTTT. Translated: CASSYGQGAAGELFF.

This rearrangement joins TRBV7-9 to TRBJ1-4; a possible D gene is TRBD1 (6 bases). Trimming left V 5 bases short and J 5 bases short, with 9 bases between. CDR3 length equals 13 residues. Germline CDR1 reads SEHNR; CDR2 reads FQNEAQ (reference sequence). CDR3 nucleotides: TGTGCCAGCAGCATCACAGGGAATGAAAAACTGTTTTTT. It encodes CASSITGNEKLFF.

This chain links TRBV7-2 with TRBJ2-3, with D tentatively TRBD2 (7 bases). The CDR3 has 14 amino acids. V lost 5 bases, J lost 1 base, and 10 bases lay in between. Germline V gene lookup returns CDR1 SGHTA and CDR2 FQGNSA. CDR3 nucleotides: TGTGCCAGCAGCCAAGGGGGGGGCACAGATACGCAGTATTTT. Protein: CASSQGGGTDTQYF.

The CDR3 nucleotides are TGTGCCAGCAGCTTACGGGGAGGGATGAACACTGAAGCTTTCTTT. This codes for CASSLRGGMNTEAFF. V gene TRBV7-8 combines with J gene TRBJ1-1, with unresolved D. Germline CDR1 reads SGHVS; CDR2 reads FQNEAQ. This CDR3 has 15 residues. Between the trimmed V and J ends, which lost 2 bases and 0 bases, there was a span of 10 bases.

CDR3 in amino acids: CASSLSRGQEKLFF. The CDR3, as DNA: TGCGCCAGCAGCTTGAGTAGGGGACAGGAGAAACTGTTTTTT. The V gene is TRBV5-1, the J gene TRBJ1-4; 8 bases agree with TRBD1. Germline lookup yields CDR1 SGHRS and CDR2 YFSETQ. J lost 11 bases, V lost 1 base, and 7 bases had no gene match. This CDR3 has 14 residues.

The chain carries TRBV18 and TRBJ2-3; D is ambiguous. V dropped 6 bases and J dropped 2 bases, with 12 bases sitting between them. The CDR3 runs 14 residues. The germline gives CDR1 KGHSH, CDR2 LQKENI. The CDR3, as DNA: TGTGCCAGCTCGCTGGGCAGGCCCACAGATACGCAGTATTTT. Its translation is CASSLGRPTDTQYF. The entire variable domain, with the rest obtained from reference TRBV18 and TRBJ2-3, is as follows: NAGVMQNPRHLVRRRGQEARLRCSPMKGHSHVYWYRQLPEEGLKFMVYLQKENIIDESGMPKERFSAEFPKEGPSILRIQQVVRGDSAAYFCASSLGRPTDTQYFGPGTRLTVL.

This rearrangement joins TRBV15 to TRBJ1-5; unclear D gene. V lost 5 bases to trimming and J lost 2 bases, with 13 bases between them. Germline CDR1 is LNHNV and CDR2 is YYDKDF (reference sequence). This CDR3 is built from 15 residues. CDR3 nucleotide sequence: TGTGCCACCAGCGGAGGAGGTTTCGGCAATCAGCCCCAGCATTTT. Translating it yields CATSGGGFGNQPQHF.

V and J are TRBV6-5 and TRBJ2-7; 10 bases map to TRBD1. This CDR3 region has 15 residues. The J segment lost 4 bases and the V segment lost 0 bases, leaving 3 bases of the junction unmatched. Germline lookup yields CDR1 MNHEY and CDR2 SVGAGI. Written as DNA, the CDR3 is TGTGCCAGCAGTTACTCCTTGGGACAGGGGTACGAGCAGTACTTC. It is translated as CASSYSLGQGYEQYF.

The chain carries TRBV10-1 and TRBJ2-7, with D unresolved. Germline assignment: CDR1 WNHNN and CDR2 SYGVQD (reference sequence). This CDR3 contains 12 residues. V was cut by 6 bases and J by 7 bases, with 13 bases left in between. CDR3 sequence: CASRGDPGEQYF. DNA for the CDR3: TGCGCCAGCAGAGGAGACCCCGGTGAGCAGTACTTC.

The chain joins TRBV6-2 or TRBV6-3 to TRBJ1-1, with D perhaps matching TRBD1 (6 bases). The ends were cut back, 4 bases at V and 1 base at J, with 10 bases in the middle. Germline values: CDR1 MNHEY, CDR2 SVGEGT. The CDR3 is made up of 14 amino acids. CDR3 nucleotide sequence: TGTGCCAGCAGTTTCGACAGGCGGAACACTGAAGCTTTCTTT. Encoded protein: CASSFDRRNTEAFF.

This chain joins TRBV27 and TRBJ2-3, with 11 bases that match TRBD2. This CDR3 has 21 residues. The ends lost 6 bases at V and 1 base at J; junction bases unmatched: 21. Germline V gives CDR1 MNHEY, CDR2 SMNVEV (reference sequence). This CDR3 reads CASRRNRDSLQLAGGTDTQYF. The CDR3, as DNA: TGTGCCAGCAGGCGAAATAGGGACAGCCTGCAACTAGCGGGGGGCACAGATACGCAGTATTTT.

This chain connects TRBV11-2 to TRBJ2-3; 9 bases map to TRBD2. In germline, CDR1 is SGHAT, CDR2 FQNNGV. This CDR3 is 16 amino acids long. V dropped 1 base and J dropped 1; count of bases not matched to a gene: 3. The CDR3: CASSLVAGARTDTQYF. CDR3 DNA: TGTGCCAGCAGCTTAGTAGCGGGGGCGCGCACAGATACGCAGTATTTT.

The genes are TRBV5-1 and TRBJ2-7, with a tentative D call TRBD2 (5 bases). Trimming removed 0 bases from V and 2 bases from J, with 9 bases in between. The germline CDR1 and CDR2 sequences are SGHRS and YFSETQ. The CDR3 has 14 amino acids. As DNA, the CDR3 is TGCGCCAGCAGCTTGGATCAGACTACCTACGAGCAGTACTTC. Its translation: CASSLDQTTYEQYF.

This chain connects TRBV2 to TRBJ2-1; 9 bases fit TRBD2. This CDR3 is 18 amino acids long. Germline V gene lookup returns CDR1 SNHLY and CDR2 FYNNEI. J gave up 0 bases and V 4 bases, and 10 bases lay outside the gene matches. In DNA form, the CDR3 reads TGTGCCAGCAGTGGGGGGCTAGCGGGGACCAGCTCCTACAATGAGCAGTTCTTC. Residues: CASSGGLAGTSSYNEQFF. Drawing the rest from reference TRBV2 and TRBJ2-1, the complete variable domain is EPEVTQTPSHQVTQMGQEVILRCVPISNHLYFYWYRQILGQKVEFLVSFYNNEISEKSEIFDDQFSVERPDGSNFTLKIRSTKLEDSAMYFCASSGGLAGTSSYNEQFFGPGTRLTVL.

This chain links TRBV7-6 with TRBJ2-3, with TRBD2 identical over 7 bases. The trim removed 1 base at V and 0 bases at J, leaving 4 bases unmatched. CDR1 and CDR2 (germline): SGHVS, FNYEAQ. The CDR3 extends over 16 amino acids. CDR3 loop: CASSLVPRGSTDTQYF. The DNA of the CDR3 is TGTGCCAGCAGCTTAGTTCCGCGGGGGAGCACAGATACGCAGTATTTT.

The V gene is TRBV4-1, the J gene TRBJ2-5, with D perhaps TRBD1 (5 bases). Germline CDR1 reads MGHRA; CDR2 reads YSYEKL. The CDR3 sequence is 15 residues long. Between the trimmed V and J ends, which lost 2 bases and 7 bases, there was a span of 17 bases. This CDR3 reads CASSQPGRAYWTQYF. DNA for the CDR3: TGCGCCAGCAGCCAACCCGGCAGGGCCTACTGGACCCAGTACTTC.

V gene TRBV7-7 combines with J gene TRBJ1-3, with D hard to call. The CDR3 extends over 14 amino acids. Germline values: CDR1 SSHAT, CDR2 FNYEAQ (reference sequence). Trimming shortened V by 5 bases and J by 0 bases, and 8 bases separated the two germline ends. The CDR3 DNA reads TGTGCCAGCAGCCTGGGCCCCTCTGGAAACACCATATATTTT. Encoded protein: CASSLGPSGNTIYF.

This chain uses TRBV6-5 with TRBJ1-2, with D maybe TRBD1 (5 bases). The CDR3 covers 13 residues. From germline, CDR1 is MNHEY and CDR2 SVGAGI. V lost 6 bases and J 1 base, leaving 9 bases between the germline ends. CDR3 DNA sequence: TGTGCCAGCAGGCTGACAGATAACTATGGCTACACCTTC. This translates into CASRLTDNYGYTF.

The V call is TRBV10-3, the J call TRBJ1-5; D call uncertain. CDR1 is ENHRY and CDR2 is SYGVKD in the germline V gene. CDR3 size: 15 residues. V lost 0 bases and J 4 bases, leaving 10 bases between the germline ends. In DNA, the CDR3 is TGTGCCATCAGTGAGTCGAACCTACGGAATCAGCCCCAGCATTTT. Translated, it gives CAISESNLRNQPQHF.

This clone occurred a few times. The chain has TRBV5-1 and TRBJ2-3; perhaps TRBD1 as D (5 bases). Germline V CDR1 and CDR2: SGHRS, YFSETQ. There are 16 residues in the CDR3. The V end lost 6 bases, the J end lost 1 base, and 18 bases lay between the germline ends. CDR3 in DNA: TGCGCCAGCAAGGGGCCTTCGGATCTGGGCACAGATACGCAGTATTTT. Translation gives CASKGPSDLGTDTQYF.

The chain is built from TRBV5-8 and TRBJ1-1; TRBD1 matches 8 bases. Trimming took 1 base from V and 0 from J; bases not matched to a gene: 2. The CDR3 extends over 15 amino acids. The germline V gene encodes CDR1 SGHTS and CDR2 YDEGEE. CDR3 DNA: TGTGCCAGCAGCTTGACAGGGGGGTTGAACACTGAAGCTTTCTTT. This sequence encodes CASSLTGGLNTEAFF.

The chain is built from TRBV30 and TRBJ1-6, with 9 bases that match TRBD1. The CDR3 is 14 amino acids. Germline CDR1 is GTSNPN and CDR2 is SVGIG (reference sequence). V gave up 1 base and J gave up 10 bases; unmatched junction bases: 5. CDR3 in amino acids: CAWSGTGAGSPLHF. The CDR3 bases are TGTGCCTGGAGTGGGACAGGGGCCGGGTCACCCCTCCACTTT.

The sample holds a few counts of this clone. V gene TRBV11-2 combines with J gene TRBJ1-3; D is uncertain. Trimming stripped 5 bases from V and 8 bases from J, with 7 bases between. Germline CDR1 and CDR2: SGHAT and FQNNGV. The CDR3 is 11 residues long. CDR3 coding DNA: TGTGCCAGCAGCCATCGGGACACCATATATTTT. Its protein is CASSHRDTIYF.